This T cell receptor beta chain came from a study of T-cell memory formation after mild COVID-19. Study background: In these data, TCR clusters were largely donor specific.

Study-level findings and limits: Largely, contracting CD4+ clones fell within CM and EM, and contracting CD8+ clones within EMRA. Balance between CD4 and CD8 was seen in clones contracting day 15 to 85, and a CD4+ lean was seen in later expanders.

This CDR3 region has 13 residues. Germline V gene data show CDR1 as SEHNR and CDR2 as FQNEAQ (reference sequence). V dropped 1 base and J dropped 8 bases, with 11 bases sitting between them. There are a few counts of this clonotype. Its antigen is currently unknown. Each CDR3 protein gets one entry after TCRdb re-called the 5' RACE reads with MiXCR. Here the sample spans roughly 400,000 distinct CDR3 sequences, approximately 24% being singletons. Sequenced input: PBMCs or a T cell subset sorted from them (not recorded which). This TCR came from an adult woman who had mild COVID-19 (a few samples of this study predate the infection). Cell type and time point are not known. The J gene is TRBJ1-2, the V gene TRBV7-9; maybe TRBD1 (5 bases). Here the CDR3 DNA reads TGTGCCAGCAGCTTAGAGCCCAGGGCGGGCTACACCTTC. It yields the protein CASSLEPRAGYTF.